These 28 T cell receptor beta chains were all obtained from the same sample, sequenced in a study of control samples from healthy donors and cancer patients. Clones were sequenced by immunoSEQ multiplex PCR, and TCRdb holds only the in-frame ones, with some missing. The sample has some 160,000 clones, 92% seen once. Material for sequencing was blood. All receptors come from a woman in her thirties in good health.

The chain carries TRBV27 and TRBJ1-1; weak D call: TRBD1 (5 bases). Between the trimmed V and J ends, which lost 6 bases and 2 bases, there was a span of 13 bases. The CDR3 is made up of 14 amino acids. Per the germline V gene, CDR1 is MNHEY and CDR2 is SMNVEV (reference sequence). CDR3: CASRWDARNTEAFF. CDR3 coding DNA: TGTGCCAGCAGATGGGACGCCCGCAACACTGAAGCTTTCTTT.

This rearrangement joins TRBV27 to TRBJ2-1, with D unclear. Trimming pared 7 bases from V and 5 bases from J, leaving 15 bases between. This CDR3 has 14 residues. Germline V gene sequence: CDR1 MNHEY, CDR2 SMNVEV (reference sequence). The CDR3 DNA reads TGTGCCAGCAAGGATCCCCCTGCCCACAATGAGCAGTTCTTC. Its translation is CASKDPPAHNEQFF.

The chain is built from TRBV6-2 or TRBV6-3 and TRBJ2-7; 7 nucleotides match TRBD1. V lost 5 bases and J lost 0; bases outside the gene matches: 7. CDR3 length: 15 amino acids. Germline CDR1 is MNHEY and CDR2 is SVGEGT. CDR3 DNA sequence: TGTGCCAGCAGTGTGGGACAGACCACCTCCTACGAGCAGTACTTC. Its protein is CASSVGQTTSYEQYF.

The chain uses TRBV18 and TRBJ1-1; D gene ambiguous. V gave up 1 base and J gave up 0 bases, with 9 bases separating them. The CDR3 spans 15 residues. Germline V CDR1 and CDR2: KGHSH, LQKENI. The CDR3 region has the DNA TGTGCCAGCTCACCACTCGGGGAAATGAACACTGAAGCTTTCTTT. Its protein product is CASSPLGEMNTEAFF.

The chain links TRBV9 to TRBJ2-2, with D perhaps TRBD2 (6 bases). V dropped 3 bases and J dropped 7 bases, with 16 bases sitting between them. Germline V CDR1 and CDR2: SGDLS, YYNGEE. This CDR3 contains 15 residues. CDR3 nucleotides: TGTGCCAGCAGCGAGGAGGGGCCGGGAAACGGGGAGCTGTTTTTT. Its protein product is CASSEEGPGNGELFF.

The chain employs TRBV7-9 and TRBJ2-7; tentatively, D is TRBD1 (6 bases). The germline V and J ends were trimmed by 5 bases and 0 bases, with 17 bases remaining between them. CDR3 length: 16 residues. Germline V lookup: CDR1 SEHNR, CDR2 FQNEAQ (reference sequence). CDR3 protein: CASSPSRGSASYEQYF. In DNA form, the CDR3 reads TGTGCCAGCAGCCCAAGTAGGGGGAGCGCCTCCTACGAGCAGTACTTC.

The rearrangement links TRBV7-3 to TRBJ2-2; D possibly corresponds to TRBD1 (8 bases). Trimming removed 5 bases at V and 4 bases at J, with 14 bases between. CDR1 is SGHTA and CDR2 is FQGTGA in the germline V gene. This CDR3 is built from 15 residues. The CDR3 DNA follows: TGTGCCAGCAGCCCGAACAGGGGGGGCACCGGGGAGCTGTTTTTT. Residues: CASSPNRGGTGELFF.

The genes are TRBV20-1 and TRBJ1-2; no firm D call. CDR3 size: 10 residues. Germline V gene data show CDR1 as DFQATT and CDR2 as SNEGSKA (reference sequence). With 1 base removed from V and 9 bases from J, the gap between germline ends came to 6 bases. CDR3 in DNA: TGCAGTGCTAGAGCACGGCGCTACACCTTC. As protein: CSARARRYTF.

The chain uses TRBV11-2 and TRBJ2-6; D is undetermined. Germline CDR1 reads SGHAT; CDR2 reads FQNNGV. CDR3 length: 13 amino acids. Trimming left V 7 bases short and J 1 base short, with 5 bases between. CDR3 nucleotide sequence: TGTGCCAGCACCACGTCTGGGGCCAACGTCCTGACTTTC. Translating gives CASTTSGANVLTF.

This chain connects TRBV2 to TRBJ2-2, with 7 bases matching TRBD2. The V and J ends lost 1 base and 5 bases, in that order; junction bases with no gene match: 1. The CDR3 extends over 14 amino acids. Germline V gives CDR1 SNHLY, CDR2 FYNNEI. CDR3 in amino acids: CASSEVRGTGELFF. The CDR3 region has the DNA TGTGCCAGCAGTGAAGTGCGGGGGACCGGGGAGCTGTTTTTT.

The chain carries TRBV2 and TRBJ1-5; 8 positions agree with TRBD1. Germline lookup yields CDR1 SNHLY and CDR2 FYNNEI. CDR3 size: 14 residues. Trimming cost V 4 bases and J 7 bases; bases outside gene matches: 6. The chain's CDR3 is CASSVRTGNQPQHF. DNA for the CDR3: TGTGCCAGCAGTGTCCGGACAGGGAACCAGCCCCAGCATTTT.

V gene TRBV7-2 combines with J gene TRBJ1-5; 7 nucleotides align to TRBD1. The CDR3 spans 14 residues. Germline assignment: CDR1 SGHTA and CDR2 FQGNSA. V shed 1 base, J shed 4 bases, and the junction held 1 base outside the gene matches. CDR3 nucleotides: TGTGCCAGCAGCTTAGACAGGGGAAATCAGCCCCAGCATTTT. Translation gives CASSLDRGNQPQHF.

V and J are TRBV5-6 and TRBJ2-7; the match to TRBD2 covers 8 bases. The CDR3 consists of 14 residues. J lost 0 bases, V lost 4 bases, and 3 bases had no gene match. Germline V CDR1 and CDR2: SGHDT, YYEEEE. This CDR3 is CASSPGTSSYEQYF. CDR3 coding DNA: TGTGCCAGCAGCCCCGGGACTAGCTCCTACGAGCAGTACTTC.

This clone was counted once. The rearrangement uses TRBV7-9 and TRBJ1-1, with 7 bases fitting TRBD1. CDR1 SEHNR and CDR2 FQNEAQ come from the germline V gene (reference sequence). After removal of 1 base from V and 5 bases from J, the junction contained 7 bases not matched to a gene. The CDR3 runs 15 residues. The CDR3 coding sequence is TGTGCCAGCAGCTTAGATCGAGCAGGGGGGACTGAAGCTTTCTTT. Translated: CASSLDRAGGTEAFF.

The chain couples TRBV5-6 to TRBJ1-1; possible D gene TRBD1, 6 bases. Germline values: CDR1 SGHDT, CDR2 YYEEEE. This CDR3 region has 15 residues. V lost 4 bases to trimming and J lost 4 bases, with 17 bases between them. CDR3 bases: TGTGCCAGCAGCAGCAACAGGGAGGGGAGCACTGAAGCTTTCTTT. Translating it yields CASSSNREGSTEAFF.

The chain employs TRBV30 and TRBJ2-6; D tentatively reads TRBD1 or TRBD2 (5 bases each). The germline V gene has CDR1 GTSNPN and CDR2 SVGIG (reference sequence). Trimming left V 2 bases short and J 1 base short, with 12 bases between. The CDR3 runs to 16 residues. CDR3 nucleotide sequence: TGTGCCTGGAGTAGGGACCTCGTATCTGGGGCCAACGTCCTGACTTTC. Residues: CAWSRDLVSGANVLTF.

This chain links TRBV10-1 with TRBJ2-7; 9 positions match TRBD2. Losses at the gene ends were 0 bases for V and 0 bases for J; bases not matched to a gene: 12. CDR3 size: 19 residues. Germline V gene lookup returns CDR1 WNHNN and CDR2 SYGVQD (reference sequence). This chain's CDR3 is CASSESREKASGISYEQYF. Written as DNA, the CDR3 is TGCGCCAGCAGTGAGTCTCGGGAGAAGGCTAGCGGGATCTCCTACGAGCAGTACTTC.

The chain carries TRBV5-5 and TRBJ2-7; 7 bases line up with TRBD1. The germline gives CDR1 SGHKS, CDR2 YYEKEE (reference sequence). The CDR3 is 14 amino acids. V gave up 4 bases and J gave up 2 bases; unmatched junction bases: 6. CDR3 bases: TGTGCCAGCAGCCACGGACAGGATCCCTACGAGCAGTACTTC. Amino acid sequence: CASSHGQDPYEQYF.

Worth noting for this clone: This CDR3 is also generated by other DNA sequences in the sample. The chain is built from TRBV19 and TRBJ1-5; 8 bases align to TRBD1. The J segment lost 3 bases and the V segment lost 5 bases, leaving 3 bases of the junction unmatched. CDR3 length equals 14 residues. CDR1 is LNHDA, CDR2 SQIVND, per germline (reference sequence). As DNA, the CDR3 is TGTGCCAGTAGTCGGGACAGGTCCAATCAGCCCCAGCATTTT. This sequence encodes CASSRDRSNQPQHF.

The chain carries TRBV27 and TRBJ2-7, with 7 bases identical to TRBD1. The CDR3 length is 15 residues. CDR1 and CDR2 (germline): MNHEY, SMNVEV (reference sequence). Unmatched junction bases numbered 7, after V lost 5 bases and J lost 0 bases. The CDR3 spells CASSEQGPLSYEQYF. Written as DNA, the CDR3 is TGTGCCAGCAGTGAACAGGGGCCCCTCTCCTACGAGCAGTACTTC.

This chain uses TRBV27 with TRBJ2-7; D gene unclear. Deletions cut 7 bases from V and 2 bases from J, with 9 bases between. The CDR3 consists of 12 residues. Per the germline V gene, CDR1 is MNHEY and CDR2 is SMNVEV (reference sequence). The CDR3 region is CASMGNTYEQYF. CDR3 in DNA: TGTGCCAGCATGGGGAATACCTACGAGCAGTACTTC.

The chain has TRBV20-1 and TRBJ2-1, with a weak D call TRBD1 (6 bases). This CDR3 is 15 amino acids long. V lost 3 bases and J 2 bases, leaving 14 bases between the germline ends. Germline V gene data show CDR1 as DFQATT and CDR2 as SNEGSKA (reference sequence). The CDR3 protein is CSASSAGDAYNEQFF. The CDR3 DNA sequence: TGCAGTGCTAGTTCTGCAGGGGACGCCTACAATGAGCAGTTCTTC.

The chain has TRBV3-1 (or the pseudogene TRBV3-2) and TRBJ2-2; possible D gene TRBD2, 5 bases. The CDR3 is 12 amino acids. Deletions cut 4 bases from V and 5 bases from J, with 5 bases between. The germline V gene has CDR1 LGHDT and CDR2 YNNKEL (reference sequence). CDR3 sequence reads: CASSRGTGELFF. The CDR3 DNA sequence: TGTGCCAGCAGCCGCGGGACCGGGGAGCTGTTTTTT.

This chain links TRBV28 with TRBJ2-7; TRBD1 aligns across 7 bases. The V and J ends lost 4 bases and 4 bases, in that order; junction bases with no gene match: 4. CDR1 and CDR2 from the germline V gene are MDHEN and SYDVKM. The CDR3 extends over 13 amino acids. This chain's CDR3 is CASSSGQTYEQYF. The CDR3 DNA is TGTGCCAGCAGTTCGGGACAGACGTACGAGCAGTACTTC.

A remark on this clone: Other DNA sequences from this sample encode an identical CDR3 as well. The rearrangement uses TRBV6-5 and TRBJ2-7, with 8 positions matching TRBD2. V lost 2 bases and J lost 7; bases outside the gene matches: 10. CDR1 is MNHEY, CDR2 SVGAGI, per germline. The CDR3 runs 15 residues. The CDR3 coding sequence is TGTGCCAGCAGTTACCGTCGGGGGGGTAAGGGGGAGCAGTACTTC. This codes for CASSYRRGGKGEQYF.

As DNA, the CDR3 is TGTGCCAGCACGCAGGGGCTAGCGGGAGGGGGCGGGGAGCTGTTTTTT. Protein sequence: CASTQGLAGGGGELFF. This rearrangement joins TRBV2 to TRBJ2-2; 12 bases are a match to TRBD2. This CDR3 has 16 residues. J was trimmed by 7 bases and V by 7 bases; bases with no gene match: 10. Germline CDR1 and CDR2: SNHLY and FYNNEI.

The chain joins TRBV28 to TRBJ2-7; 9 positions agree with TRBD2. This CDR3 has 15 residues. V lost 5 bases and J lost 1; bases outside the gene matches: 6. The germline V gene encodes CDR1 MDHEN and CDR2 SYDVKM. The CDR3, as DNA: TGTGCCAGCAGTCTTAGCGGGAGCCATTCCTACGAGCAGTACTTC. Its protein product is CASSLSGSHSYEQYF.

The CDR3 is CASSLTGRTGELFF. The CDR3 DNA reads as TGTGCCAGCAGTTTAACAGGGCGGACCGGGGAGCTGTTTTTT. J is TRBJ2-2 and V is TRBV28; D is perhaps TRBD1 (6 bases). V lost 2 bases and J 5 bases, leaving 9 bases between the germline ends. Germline lookup yields CDR1 MDHEN and CDR2 SYDVKM. This CDR3 comprises 14 residues.